The source of this TCR beta chain is a study of cytomegalovirus exposure and HLA in healthy donors. The study ran its PCR with 60 Vbeta and 13 Jbeta primers. Generated by immunoSEQ multiplex PCR, the TCRdb table keeps only in-frame clones and is missing some. The table lists about 130,000 clones, just over 70% of them singletons. Germline V gene sequence: CDR1 SGHRS, CDR2 YFSETQ. With V trimmed by 4 bases and J by 10 bases, 9 bases remained unmatched. This CDR3 has 13 residues. The sequence was collected from an older woman in good health and CMV-seropositive. The chain employs TRBV5-1 and TRBJ1-1, with 8 bases matching TRBD1. Sequencing used PBMCs. The CDR3 region is CASSALQGGRAFF. The CDR3 region has the DNA TGCGCCAGCAGCGCTCTACAGGGGGGGAGAGCTTTCTTT. Based on the CDR3 plus reference TRBV5-1 and TRBJ1-1, the full variable domain is KAGVTQTPRYLIKTRGQQVTLSCSPISGHRSVSWYQQTPGQGLQFLFEYFSETQRNKGNFPGRFSGRQFSNSRSEMNVSTLELGDSALYLCASSALQGGRAFFGQGTRLTVV.